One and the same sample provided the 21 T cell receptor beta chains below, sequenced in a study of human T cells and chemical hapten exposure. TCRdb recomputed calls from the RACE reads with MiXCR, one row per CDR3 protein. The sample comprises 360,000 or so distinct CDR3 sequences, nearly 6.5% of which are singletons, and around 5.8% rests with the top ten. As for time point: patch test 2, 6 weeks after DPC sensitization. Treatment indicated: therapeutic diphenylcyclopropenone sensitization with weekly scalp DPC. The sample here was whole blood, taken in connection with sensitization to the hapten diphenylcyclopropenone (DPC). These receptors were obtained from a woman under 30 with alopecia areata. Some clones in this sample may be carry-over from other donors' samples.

CDR3 nucleotide sequence: TGTGCCAGCAGCTCCGTGACAGGGGAAGAGACCCAGTACTTC. This sequence encodes CASSSVTGEETQYF. The chain combines TRBV5-4 with TRBJ2-5; 8 nucleotides match TRBD1. This CDR3 is 14 amino acids long. Germline V lookup: CDR1 SGHNT, CDR2 YYREEE (reference sequence). After removal of 3 bases from V and 3 bases from J, the junction contained 4 bases not matched to a gene.

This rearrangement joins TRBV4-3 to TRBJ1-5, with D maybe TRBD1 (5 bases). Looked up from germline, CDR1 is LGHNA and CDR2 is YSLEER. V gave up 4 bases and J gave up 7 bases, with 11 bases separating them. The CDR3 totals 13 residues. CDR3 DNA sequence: TGCGCCAGCAGCCTGAATGGGGACCAGCCCCAGCATTTT. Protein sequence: CASSLNGDQPQHF.

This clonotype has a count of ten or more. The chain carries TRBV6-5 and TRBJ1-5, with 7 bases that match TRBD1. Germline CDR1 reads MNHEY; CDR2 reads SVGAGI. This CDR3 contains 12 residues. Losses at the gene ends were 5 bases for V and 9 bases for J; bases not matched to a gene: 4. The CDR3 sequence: CASSQYRGPQHF. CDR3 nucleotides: TGTGCCAGCAGTCAGTACAGGGGGCCCCAGCATTTT.

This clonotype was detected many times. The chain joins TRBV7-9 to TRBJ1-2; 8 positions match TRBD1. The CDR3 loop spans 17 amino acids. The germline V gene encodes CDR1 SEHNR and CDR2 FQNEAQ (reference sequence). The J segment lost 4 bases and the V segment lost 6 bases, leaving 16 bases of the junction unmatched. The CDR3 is CASSYGQGQRSVYGYTF. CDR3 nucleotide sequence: TGTGCCAGCAGTTATGGACAGGGACAAAGGAGCGTCTATGGCTACACCTTC.

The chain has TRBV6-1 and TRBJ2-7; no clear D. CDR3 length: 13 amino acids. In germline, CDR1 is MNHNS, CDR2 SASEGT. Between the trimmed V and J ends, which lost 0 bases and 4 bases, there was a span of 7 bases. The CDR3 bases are TGTGCCAGCAGTGAAGCGGCTGCGTACGAGCAGTACTTC. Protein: CASSEAAAYEQYF.

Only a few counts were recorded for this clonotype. The CDR3 region has the DNA TGCGCCAGCAGCTTGGTTACAGGGGCCGAGACCCAGTACTTC. Its protein is CASSLVTGAETQYF. The chain employs TRBV5-1 and TRBJ2-5, with 7 bases identical to TRBD1. Germline CDR1 and CDR2: SGHRS and YFSETQ. Trimming removed 0 bases from V and 5 bases from J; junction bases left unmatched: 4. The CDR3 has 14 amino acids.

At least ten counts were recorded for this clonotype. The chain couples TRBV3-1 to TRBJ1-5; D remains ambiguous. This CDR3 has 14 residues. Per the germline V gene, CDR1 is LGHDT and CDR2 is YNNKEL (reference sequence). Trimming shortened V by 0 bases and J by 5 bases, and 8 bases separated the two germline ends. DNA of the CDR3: TGTGCCAGCAGCCAAGATAGGTTGGATCAGCCCCAGCATTTT. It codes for CASSQDRLDQPQHF.

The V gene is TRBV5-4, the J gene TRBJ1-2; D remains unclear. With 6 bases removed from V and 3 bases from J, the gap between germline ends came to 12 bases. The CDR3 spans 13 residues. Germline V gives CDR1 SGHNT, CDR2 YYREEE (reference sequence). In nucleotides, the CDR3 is TGTGCCAGCACCCCCTCCCCAGACTATGGCTACACCTTC. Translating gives CASTPSPDYGYTF.

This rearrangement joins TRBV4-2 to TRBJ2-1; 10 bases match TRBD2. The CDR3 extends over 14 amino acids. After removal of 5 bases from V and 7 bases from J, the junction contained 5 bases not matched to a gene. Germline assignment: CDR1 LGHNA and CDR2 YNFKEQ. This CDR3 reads CASSALAGLNEQFF. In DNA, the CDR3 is TGTGCCAGCAGCGCACTAGCGGGGTTAAATGAGCAGTTCTTC.

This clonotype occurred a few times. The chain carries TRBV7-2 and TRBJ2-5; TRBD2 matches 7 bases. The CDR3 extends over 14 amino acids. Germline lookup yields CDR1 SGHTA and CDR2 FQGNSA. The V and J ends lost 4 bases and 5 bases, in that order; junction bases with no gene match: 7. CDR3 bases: TGTGCCAGCAGCTCGGGACTAAGTCGTGAGACCCAGTACTTC. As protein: CASSSGLSRETQYF. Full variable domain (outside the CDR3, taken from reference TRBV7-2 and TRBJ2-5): GAGVSQSPSNKVTEKGKDVELRCDPISGHTALYWYRQSLGQGLEFLIYFQGNSAPDKSGLPSDRFSAERTGGSVSTLTIQRTQQEDSAVYLCASSSGLSRETQYFGPGTRLLVL.

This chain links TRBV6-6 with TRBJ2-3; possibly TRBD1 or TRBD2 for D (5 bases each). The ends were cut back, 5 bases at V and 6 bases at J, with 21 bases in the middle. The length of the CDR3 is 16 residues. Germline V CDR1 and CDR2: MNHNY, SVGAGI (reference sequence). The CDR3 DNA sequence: TGTGCCAGCAGTCCATGGGGCGTCGATCCGGGGGATACGCAGTATTTT. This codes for CASSPWGVDPGDTQYF.

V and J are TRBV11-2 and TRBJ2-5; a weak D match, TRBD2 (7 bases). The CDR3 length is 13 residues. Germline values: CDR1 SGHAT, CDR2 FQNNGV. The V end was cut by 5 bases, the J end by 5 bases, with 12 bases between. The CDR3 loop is CASSRGGHETQYF. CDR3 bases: TGTGCCAGCAGCAGGGGGGGGCACGAGACCCAGTACTTC.

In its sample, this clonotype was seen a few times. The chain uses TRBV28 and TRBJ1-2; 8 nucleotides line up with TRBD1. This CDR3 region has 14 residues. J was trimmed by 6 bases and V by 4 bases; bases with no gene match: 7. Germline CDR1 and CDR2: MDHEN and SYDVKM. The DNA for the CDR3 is TGTGCCAGCAGTTCCCAGGACAGGGTGAATGGCTACACCTTC. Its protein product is CASSSQDRVNGYTF.

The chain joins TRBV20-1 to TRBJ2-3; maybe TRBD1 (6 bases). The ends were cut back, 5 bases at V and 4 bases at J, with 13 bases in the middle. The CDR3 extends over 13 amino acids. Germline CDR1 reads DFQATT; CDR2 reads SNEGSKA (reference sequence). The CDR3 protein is CSAPLQGSDTQYF. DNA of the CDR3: TGCAGTGCTCCACTACAGGGATCAGATACGCAGTATTTT.

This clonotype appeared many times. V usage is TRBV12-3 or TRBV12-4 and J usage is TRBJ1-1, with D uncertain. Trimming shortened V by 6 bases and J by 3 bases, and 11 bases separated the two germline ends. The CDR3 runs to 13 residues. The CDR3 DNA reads TGTGCCAGCAGCTTAAGACGCGACACTGAAGCTTTCTTT. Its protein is CASSLRRDTEAFF.

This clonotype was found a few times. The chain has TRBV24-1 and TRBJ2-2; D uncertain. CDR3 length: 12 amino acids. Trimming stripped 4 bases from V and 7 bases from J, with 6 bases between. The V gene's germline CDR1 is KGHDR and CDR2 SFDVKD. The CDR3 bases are TGTGCCACCAGTGACGTGATCGGGGAGCTGTTTTTT. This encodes CATSDVIGELFF.

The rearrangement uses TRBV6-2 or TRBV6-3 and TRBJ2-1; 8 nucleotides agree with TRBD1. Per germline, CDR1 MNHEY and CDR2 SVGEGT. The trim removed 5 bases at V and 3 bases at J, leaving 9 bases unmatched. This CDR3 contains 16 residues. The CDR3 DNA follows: TGTGCCAGCAGTGGGTGGACAGGGAGAATCTACAATGAGCAGTTCTTC. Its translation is CASSGWTGRIYNEQFF.

The CDR3 region is CATSTGQGRETQYF. DNA of the CDR3: TGTGCCACCAGTACTGGACAGGGGAGAGAGACCCAGTACTTC. The V and J genes are TRBV24-1 and TRBJ2-5, with 9 bases matching TRBD1. Unmatched junction bases numbered 5, after V lost 6 bases and J lost 4 bases. The germline gives CDR1 KGHDR, CDR2 SFDVKD. This CDR3 comprises 14 residues.

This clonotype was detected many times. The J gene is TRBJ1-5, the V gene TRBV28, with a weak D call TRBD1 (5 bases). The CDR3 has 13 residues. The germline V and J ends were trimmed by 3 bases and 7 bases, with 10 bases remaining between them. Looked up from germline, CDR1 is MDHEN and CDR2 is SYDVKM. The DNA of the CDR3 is TGTGCCAGCAGTTTCGGATGGGGGCAGCCCCAGCATTTT. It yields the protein CASSFGWGQPQHF.

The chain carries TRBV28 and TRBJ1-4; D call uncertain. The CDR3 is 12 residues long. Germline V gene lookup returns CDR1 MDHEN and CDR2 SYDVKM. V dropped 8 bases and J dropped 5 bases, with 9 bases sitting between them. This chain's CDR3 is CASGSANEKLFF. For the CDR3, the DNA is TGTGCCAGCGGCTCCGCAAATGAAAAACTGTTTTTT.

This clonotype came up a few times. CDR3 in DNA: TGTGCCACCACCTCAATGGGGGCGGCGAACACCGGGGAGCTGTTTTTT. It codes for CATTSMGAANTGELFF. V and J are TRBV18 and TRBJ2-2; D is possibly TRBD1 (6 bases). CDR3 size: 16 residues. Germline lookup yields CDR1 KGHSH and CDR2 LQKENI. The germline V and J ends were trimmed by 10 bases and 0 bases, with 18 bases remaining between them.